This T cell receptor beta chain is from a study of pediatric ulcerative colitis. As regards this clone: Its antigen is still unknown.

Study-level findings and limits: In rectum, acute severe colitis had expanded clones and less diversity.

Data came from immunoSEQ multiplex PCR; TCRdb stores just in-frame clones and leaves some out. The table shows over 5,000 clones, with roughly 91% occurring only once. The V gene's germline CDR1 is MDHEN and CDR2 SYDVKM. This CDR3 comprises 13 residues. V lost 2 bases and J 6 bases, leaving 11 bases between the germline ends. This sequence joins TRBV28 and TRBJ2-7; D is undetermined. The clonotype originates from a girl between 5 and 17 years old who was a control in a study of pediatric ulcerative colitis. Sequenced sample: blood. CDR3 coding DNA: TGTGCCAGCAGTTTACCCGGGTTCCGCGAGCAGTACTTC. It specifies CASSLPGFREQYF.